The clone carrying this T cell receptor beta chain has at least ten counts. One junction end does not reproduce the germline sequence, and a read error may be involved. CDR3 length equals 14 residues. The data originate from a study of T cells after yellow fever vaccination. UMIs and a universal primer site were added when TCR cDNA was made by 5'RACE template switching. TCRdb processed the 5' RACE reads anew with MiXCR; each CDR3 protein has one entry. The sample consists of 150,000 to 200,000 distinct CDR3 sequences, approximately 10% of them appearing once. This TCR derives from a man younger than 35 who received the YFV17D yellow fever vaccine. Specimen: CD8+ T cells sorted from PBMCs, collected 15 days after the yellow fever booster vaccination. The chain carries TRBV12-3 or TRBV12-4 and TRBJ2-3; the match to TRBD2 covers 9 bases. In DNA, the CDR3 is TGTGCCAGCAGTCTAGCGGGGAGCACAGATACGCAGTATTTT. Translated: CASSLAGSTDTQYF.